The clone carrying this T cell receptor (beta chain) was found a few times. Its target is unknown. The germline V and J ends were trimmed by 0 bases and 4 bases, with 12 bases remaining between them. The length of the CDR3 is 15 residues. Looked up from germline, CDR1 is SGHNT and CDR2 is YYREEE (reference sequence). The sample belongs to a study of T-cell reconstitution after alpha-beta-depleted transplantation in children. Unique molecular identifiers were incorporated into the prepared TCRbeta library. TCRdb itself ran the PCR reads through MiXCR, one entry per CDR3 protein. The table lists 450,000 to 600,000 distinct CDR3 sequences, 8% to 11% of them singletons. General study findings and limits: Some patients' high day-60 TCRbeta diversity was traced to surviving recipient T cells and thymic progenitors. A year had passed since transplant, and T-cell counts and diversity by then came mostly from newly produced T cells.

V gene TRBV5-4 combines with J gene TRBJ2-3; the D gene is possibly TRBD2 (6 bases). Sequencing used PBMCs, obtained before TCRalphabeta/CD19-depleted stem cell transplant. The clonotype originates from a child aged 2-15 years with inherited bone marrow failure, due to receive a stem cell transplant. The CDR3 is CASSLEAGEADTQYF. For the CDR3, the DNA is TGTGCCAGCAGCTTGGAAGCGGGCGAGGCAGATACGCAGTATTTT. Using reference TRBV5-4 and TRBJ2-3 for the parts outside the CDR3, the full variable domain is ETGVTQSPTHLIKTRGQQVTLRCSSQSGHNTVSWYQQALGQGPQFIFQYYREEENGRGNFPPRFSGLQFPNYSSELNVNALELDDSALYLCASSLEAGEADTQYFGPGTRLTVL.